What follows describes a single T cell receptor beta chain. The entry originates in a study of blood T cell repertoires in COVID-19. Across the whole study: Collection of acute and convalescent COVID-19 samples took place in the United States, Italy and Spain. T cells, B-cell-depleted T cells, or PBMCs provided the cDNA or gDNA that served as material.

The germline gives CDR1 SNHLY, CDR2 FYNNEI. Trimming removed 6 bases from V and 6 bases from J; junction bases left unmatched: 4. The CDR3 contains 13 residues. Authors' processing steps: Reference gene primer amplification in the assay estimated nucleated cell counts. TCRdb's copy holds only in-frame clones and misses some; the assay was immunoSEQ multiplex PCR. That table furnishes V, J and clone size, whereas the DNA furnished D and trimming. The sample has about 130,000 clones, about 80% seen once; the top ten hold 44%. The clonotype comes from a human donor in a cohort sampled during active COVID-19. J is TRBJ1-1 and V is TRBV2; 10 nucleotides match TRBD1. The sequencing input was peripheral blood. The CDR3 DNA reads TGTGCCAGCAGGGGGACAGGGGTTGCTGAAGCTTTCTTT. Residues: CASRGTGVAEAFF.